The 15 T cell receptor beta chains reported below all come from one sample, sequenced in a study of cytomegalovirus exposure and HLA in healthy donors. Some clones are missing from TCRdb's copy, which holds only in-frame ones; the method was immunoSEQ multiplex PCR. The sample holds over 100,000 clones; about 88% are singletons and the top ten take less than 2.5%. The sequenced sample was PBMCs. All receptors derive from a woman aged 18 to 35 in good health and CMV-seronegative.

CDR3 sequence: CASSQGQGYSYEQYF. The DNA for the CDR3 is TGCGCCAGCAGCCAAGGACAGGGGTATTCCTACGAGCAGTACTTC. The V and J genes are TRBV4-1 and TRBJ2-7, with 8 bases aligning to TRBD1. The V gene end was trimmed by 1 base and the J gene end by 1 base; junction bases not matched to a gene: 3. The CDR3 has 15 amino acids. Germline V gene data show CDR1 as MGHRA and CDR2 as YSYEKL.

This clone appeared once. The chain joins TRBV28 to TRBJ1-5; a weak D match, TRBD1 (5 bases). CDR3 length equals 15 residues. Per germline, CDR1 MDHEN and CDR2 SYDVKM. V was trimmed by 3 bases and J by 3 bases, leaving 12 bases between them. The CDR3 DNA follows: TGTGCCAGCAGTTTTACCAGGGTTTCCAATCAGCCCCAGCATTTT. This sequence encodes CASSFTRVSNQPQHF.

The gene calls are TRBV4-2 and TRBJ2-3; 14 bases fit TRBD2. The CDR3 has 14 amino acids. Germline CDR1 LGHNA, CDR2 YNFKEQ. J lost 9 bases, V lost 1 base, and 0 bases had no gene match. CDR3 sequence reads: CASSQGTSGGTQYF. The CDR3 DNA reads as TGTGCCAGCAGCCAAGGGACTAGCGGGGGGACGCAGTATTTT.

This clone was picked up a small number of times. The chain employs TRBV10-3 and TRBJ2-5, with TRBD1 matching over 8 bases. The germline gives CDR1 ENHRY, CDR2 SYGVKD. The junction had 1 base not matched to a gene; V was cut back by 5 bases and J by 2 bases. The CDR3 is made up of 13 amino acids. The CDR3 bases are TGTGCCATCAGTAGGACAGGGCAAGAGACCCAGTACTTC. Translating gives CAISRTGQETQYF.

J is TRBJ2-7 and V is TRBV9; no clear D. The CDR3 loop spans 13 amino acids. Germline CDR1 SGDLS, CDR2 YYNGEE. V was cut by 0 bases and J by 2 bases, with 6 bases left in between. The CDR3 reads CASSVDGAYEQYF. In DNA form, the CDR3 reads TGTGCCAGCAGCGTAGATGGAGCCTACGAGCAGTACTTC.

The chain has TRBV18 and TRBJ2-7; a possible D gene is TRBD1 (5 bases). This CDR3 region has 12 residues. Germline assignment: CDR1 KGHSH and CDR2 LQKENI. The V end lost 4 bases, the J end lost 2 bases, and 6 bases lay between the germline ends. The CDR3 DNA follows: TGTGCCAGCTCACGACAGACCTACGAGCAGTACTTC. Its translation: CASSRQTYEQYF.

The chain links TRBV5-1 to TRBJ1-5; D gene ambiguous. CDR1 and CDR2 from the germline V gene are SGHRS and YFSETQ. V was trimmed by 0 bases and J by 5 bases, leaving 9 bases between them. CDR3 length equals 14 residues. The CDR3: CASSLGYSDQPQHF. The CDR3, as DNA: TGCGCCAGCAGCTTGGGATACAGTGATCAGCCCCAGCATTTT.

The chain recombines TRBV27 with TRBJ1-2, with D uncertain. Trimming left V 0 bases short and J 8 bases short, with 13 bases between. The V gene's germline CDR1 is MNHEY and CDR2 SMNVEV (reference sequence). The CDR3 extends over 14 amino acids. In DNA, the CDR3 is TGTGCCAGCAGTTTATCTCAAAGCGGAGCCGGCTACACCTTC. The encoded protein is CASSLSQSGAGYTF.

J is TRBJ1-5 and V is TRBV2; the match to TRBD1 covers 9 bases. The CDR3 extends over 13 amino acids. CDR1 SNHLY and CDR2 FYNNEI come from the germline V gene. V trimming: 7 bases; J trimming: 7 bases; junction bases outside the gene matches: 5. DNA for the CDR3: TGTGCCAGCAACCCACAGGGGGCCCAGCCCCAGCATTTT. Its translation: CASNPQGAQPQHF.

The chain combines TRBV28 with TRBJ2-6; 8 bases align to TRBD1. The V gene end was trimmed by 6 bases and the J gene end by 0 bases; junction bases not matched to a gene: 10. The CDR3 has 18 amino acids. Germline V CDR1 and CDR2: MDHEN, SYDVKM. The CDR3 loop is CASSPEWTGRSGANVLTF. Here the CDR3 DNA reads TGTGCCAGCAGCCCCGAATGGACAGGGCGCTCTGGGGCCAACGTCCTGACTTTC. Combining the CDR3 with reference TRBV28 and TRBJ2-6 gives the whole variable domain DVKVTQSSRYLVKRTGEKVFLECVQDMDHENMFWYRQDPGLGLRLIYFSYDVKMKEKGDIPEGYSVSREKKERFSLILESASTNQTSMYLCASSPEWTGRSGANVLTFGAGSRLTVL.

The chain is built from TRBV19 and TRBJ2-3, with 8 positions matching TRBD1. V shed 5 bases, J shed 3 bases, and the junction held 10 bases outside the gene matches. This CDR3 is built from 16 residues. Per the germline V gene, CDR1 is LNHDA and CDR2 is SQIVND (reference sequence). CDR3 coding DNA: TGTGCCAGTAGTTTAGGGCGGACAGGGAGGACAGATACGCAGTATTTT. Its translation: CASSLGRTGRTDTQYF.

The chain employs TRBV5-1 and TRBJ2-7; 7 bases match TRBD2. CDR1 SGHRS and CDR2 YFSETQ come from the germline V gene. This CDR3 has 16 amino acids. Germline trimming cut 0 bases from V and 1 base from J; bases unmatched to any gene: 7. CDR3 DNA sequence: TGCGCCAGCAGCTTGGCCGGGACGGGGGGTTCCTACGAGCAGTACTTC. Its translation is CASSLAGTGGSYEQYF.

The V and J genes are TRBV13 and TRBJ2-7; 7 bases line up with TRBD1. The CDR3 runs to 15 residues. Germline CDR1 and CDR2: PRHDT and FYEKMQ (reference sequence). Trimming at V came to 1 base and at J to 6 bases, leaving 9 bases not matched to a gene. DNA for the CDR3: TGTGCCAGCAGCTTAGAATATCTACAGGGGAGCGAGCAGTACTTC. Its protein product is CASSLEYLQGSEQYF.

CDR3 nucleotides: TGTGCCACCAGCAGAAGAGGAGGGGCTGGCGGGGAGCTGTTTTTT. Its protein is CATSRRGGAGGELFF. V and J are TRBV15 and TRBJ2-2; a weak D match, TRBD2 (6 bases). Germline V gene sequence: CDR1 LNHNV, CDR2 YYDKDF (reference sequence). V was cut by 2 bases and J by 7 bases, with 14 bases left in between. The CDR3 spans 15 residues.

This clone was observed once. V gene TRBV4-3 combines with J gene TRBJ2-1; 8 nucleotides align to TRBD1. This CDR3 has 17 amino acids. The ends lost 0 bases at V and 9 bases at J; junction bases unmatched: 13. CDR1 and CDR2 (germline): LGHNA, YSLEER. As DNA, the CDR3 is TGCGCCAGCAGCCAAGACAGGGGGCTGAGAAGTAAAGGTGAGCAGTTCTTC. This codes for CASSQDRGLRSKGEQFF.